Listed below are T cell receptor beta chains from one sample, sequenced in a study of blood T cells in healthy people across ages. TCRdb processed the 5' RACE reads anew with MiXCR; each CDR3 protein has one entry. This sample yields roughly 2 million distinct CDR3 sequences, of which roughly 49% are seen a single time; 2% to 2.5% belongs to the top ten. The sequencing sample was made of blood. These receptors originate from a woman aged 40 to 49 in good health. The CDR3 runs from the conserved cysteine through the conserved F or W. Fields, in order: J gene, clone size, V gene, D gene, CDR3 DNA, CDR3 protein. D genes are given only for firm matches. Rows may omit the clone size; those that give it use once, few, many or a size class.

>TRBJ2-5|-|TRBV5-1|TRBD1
TGCGCCAGCAGTCCAGTCCGACAGGGCGGACCGGGAACCCAGTACTTC
CASSPVRQGGPGTQYF
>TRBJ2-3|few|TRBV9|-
TGTGCCAGCAGCGTAGGTCCGCGGACAGATACGCAGTATTTT
CASSVGPRTDTQYF
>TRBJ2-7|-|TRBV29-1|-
TGCAGCGTTGGGGGGGCAGAAACCTACGAGCAGTACTTC
CSVGGAETYEQYF
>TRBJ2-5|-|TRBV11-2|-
TGTGCCAGCAGCCTTAGCGCCTTCAGTACCGAAGAGACCCAGTACTTC
CASSLSAFSTEETQYF
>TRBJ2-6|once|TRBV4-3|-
TGCGCCAGCGCGACAGGGAGGTCTGGGGCCAACGTCCTGACTTTC
CASATGRSGANVLTF
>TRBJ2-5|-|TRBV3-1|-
TGTGCCAGCAGCCAAGATCGGGCAGCGGACTTCCAAGAGACCCAGTACTTC
CASSQDRAADFQETQYF
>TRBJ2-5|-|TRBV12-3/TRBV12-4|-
TGTGCCAGCAGCCAGACAGAGGGGGGAGAGACCCAGTACTTC
CASSQTEGGETQYF
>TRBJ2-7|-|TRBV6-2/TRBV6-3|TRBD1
TGTGCCAGCAGTTACTCGAAACGAACAGGGGGCATTTACGAGCAGTACTTC
CASSYSKRTGGIYEQYF
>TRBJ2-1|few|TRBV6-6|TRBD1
TGTGCCAGCATCGGACAGGGGGCAACGGTTGGGAATGAGCAGTTCTTC
CASIGQGATVGNEQFF
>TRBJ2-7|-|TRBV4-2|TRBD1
TGTGCCAGCAGTCGCAGGACAGGGCCAAACGAGCAGTACTTC
CASSRRTGPNEQYF
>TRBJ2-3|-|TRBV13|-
TGTGCCAGTAGCCCCCGGAGAAGCGGGACAGATACGCAGTATTTT
CASSPRRSGTDTQYF
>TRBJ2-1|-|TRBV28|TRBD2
TGTGCCAGCGAACTAGCGGGGGGGCCTCAGAATGAGCAGTTCTTC
CASELAGGPQNEQFF
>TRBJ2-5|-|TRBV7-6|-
TGTGCCAGCAGCTTAATAGAAGGACTCGGGTACCAAGAGACCCAGTACTTC
CASSLIEGLGYQETQYF
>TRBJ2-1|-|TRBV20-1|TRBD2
TGCAGTGCTAGTCATACTAGCGGGGGAACGGATGAGCAGTTCTTC
CSASHTSGGTDEQFF
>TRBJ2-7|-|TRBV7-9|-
TGTGCCAGCAGCTTAGAAGGACTCTGGTACAATGAGCAGTACTTC
CASSLEGLWYNEQYF
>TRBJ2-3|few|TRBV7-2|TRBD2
TGTGCCAGCAGCTCCCCGGCGGTCGCGGGGGGGGCCAAGGCAGATACGCAGTATTTT
CASSSPAVAGGAKADTQYF
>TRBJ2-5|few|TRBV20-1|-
TGCAGTGCTAGGGGGACGACCACTCAAGAGACCCAGTACTTC
CSARGTTTQETQYF
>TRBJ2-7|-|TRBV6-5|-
TGTGCCAGCAGTTACTCGCCATCGGGCACCTACGAGCAGTACTTC
CASSYSPSGTYEQYF
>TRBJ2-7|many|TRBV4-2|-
TGTGCCAGCAGCCAAGATCGGGGGACCTCCTACGAGCAGTACTTC
CASSQDRGTSYEQYF
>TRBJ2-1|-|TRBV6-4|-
TGTGCCAGCAGTGAAGACCGGGGGTTCAGGGGTGAGCAGTTCTTC
CASSEDRGFRGEQFF
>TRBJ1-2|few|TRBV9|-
TGTGCCAGCAGCGTAGGCGACACTTCTGGCTACACCTTC
CASSVGDTSGYTF
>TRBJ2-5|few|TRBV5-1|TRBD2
TGCGCCAGCAGCAGGCAACTAGCGGGAGAGACCCAGTACTTC
CASSRQLAGETQYF
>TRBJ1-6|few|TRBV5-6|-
TGTGCCAGCAGCTTGAAGGACAGACTTAATTCACCCCTCCACTTT
CASSLKDRLNSPLHF
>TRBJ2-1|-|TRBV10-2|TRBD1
TGCGCCAGCAGTGATCCCGGGACAGGGGCCGGCTACAATGAGCAGTTCTTC
CASSDPGTGAGYNEQFF
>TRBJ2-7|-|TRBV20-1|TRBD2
TGCAGTGCTTCCCGACTAGCGGGGGCTCGCTCCTACGAGCAGTACTTC
CSASRLAGARSYEQYF
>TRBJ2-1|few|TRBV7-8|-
TGTGCCAGCAGCCCCCGGGGGCAGCCTGATGAGCAGTTCTTC
CASSPRGQPDEQFF
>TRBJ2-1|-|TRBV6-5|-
TGTGCCAGCCTAGCATTCAATGAGCAGTTCTTC
CASLAFNEQFF
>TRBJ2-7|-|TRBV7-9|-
TGTGCCAGCAGCCTTCAGCCCCAGGGTGGAGAGCAGTACTTC
CASSLQPQGGEQYF
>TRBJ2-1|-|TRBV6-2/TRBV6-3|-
TGTGCCAGCAGTTACATGACAGCCTACAATGAGCAGTTCTTC
CASSYMTAYNEQFF
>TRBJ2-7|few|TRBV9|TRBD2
TGTGCCAGCAGCGCCCATGGCGGGGGTTCCTACGAGCAGTACTTC
CASSAHGGGSYEQYF
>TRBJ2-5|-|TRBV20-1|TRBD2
TGCAGTGCTCGACTAGCGGGGGGCGGGGAGACCCAGTACTTC
CSARLAGGGETQYF
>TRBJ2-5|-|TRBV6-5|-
TGTGCCAGCAGCAACAGCCGGGGGACCCAGTACTTC
CASSNSRGTQYF
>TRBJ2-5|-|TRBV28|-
TGTGCCAGCAGTATACAGGGTAGCCGGACTCAAGAGACCCAGTACTTC
CASSIQGSRTQETQYF
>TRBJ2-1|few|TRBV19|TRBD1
TGTGCCAGCTCAGGACAGGGGGCTCGCAATGAGCAGTTCTTC
CASSGQGARNEQFF
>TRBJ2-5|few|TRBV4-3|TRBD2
TGCGCCAGCAGCCAAGATATCCCGGGTAGCGGGGGTGAGACCCAGTACTTC
CASSQDIPGSGGETQYF
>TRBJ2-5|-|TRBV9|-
TGTGCCAGCAGCGCCTTAACAAGGAATGAGCAGTACTTC
CASSALTRNEQYF
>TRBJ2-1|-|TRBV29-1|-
TGCAGCGTCCGAGGGACCTCCCACAATGAGCAGTTCTTC
CSVRGTSHNEQFF
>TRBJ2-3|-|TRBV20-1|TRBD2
TGCAGTGCTGAGCGGGGGGAATCAGATACGCAGTATTTT
CSAERGESDTQYF
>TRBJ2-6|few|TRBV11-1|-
TGTGCCAGCAGCTTAGGACCGGATGGGGCCAACGTCCTGACTTTC
CASSLGPDGANVLTF
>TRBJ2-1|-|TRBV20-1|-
TGCAGTGCTAGGACTACAGGAGTCGATGAGCAGTTCTTC
CSARTTGVDEQFF
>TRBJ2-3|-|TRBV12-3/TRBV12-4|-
TGTGCCAGCAGTTGGGTAAGCACAGATACGCAGTATTTT
CASSWVSTDTQYF
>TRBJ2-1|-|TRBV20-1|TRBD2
TGCAGTGCGCCCCGGGGGGGGAATTCCCGCAATGAGCAGTTCTTC
CSAPRGGNSRNEQFF
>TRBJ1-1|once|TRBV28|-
TGTGCCAGCAGTGTGCCGGGGTCCATCGGAGCTTTCTTT
CASSVPGSIGAFF
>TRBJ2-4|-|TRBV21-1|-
TGTGCCAGCGCCTGGACAGGGGTGAGGGCCAAAAACATTCAGTACTTC
CASAWTGVRAKNIQYF
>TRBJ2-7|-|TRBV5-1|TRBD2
TGCGCCAGCAGCCTCGGGACTAGAAGTATCAATGGCGAGCAGTACTTC
CASSLGTRSINGEQYF
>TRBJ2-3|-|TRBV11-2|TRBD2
TGTGCCAGCAGCTTAGGCAGACTAGCGGGCACAGGTACGCAGTATTTT
CASSLGRLAGTGTQYF